The 25 T cell receptor beta chains in this list originate from one sample, sequenced in a study of T cell repertoires in cytomegalovirus infection. These TCRs are of unknown antigen specificity. MiXCR was run by TCRdb on the reads, yielding one entry per CDR3 protein. The table has around 750,000 distinct CDR3 sequences, roughly 33% seen once; the top ten hold roughly an eighth. The sample consisted of cultured CD8+ T cells from PBMCs, taken from culture after CMV antigen stimulation. These receptors were taken from a human donor in good health (CMV status not recorded). Some clones in this sample may be carry-over from other donors' samples.

The V and J genes are TRBV10-2 and TRBJ2-2; D gene unclear. The CDR3 runs 14 residues. V lost 2 bases to trimming and J lost 5 bases, with 9 bases between them. Germline V gene lookup returns CDR1 WSHSY and CDR2 SAAADI. CDR3 amino acids: CASSEAQRTGELFF. The CDR3 DNA follows: TGCGCCAGCAGTGAGGCACAACGGACCGGGGAGCTGTTTTTT.

This clonotype was recorded a few times. V gene TRBV19 combines with J gene TRBJ2-7, with 7 bases aligning to TRBD1. The CDR3 contains 17 residues. The germline gives CDR1 LNHDA, CDR2 SQIVND (reference sequence). The V and J ends lost 3 bases and 1 base, in that order; junction bases with no gene match: 12. This chain's CDR3 is CASSIKGGEYASYEQYF. CDR3 sequence (DNA): TGTGCCAGTAGTATTAAAGGGGGCGAATATGCATCCTACGAGCAGTACTTC.

There are a few counts of this clonotype. The chain links TRBV12-3 or TRBV12-4 to TRBJ2-3; D is unresolved. The CDR3 loop spans 13 amino acids. Trimming shortened V by 5 bases and J by 2 bases, and 8 bases separated the two germline ends. The CDR3 loop is CASSTHLTDTQYF. The CDR3, as DNA: TGTGCCAGCAGTACCCACCTCACAGATACGCAGTATTTT.

This chain joins TRBV10-3 and TRBJ2-7; D is undetermined. The CDR3 spans 13 residues. Trimming left V 3 bases short and J 1 base short, with 7 bases between. CDR1 is ENHRY, CDR2 SYGVKD, per germline. This CDR3 reads CAISDSVSYEQYF. In nucleotides, the CDR3 is TGTGCCATCAGTGATTCGGTTTCCTACGAGCAGTACTTC.

This chain joins TRBV10-3 and TRBJ2-5; TRBD1 agrees at 8 bases. Germline trimming cut 2 bases from V and 1 base from J; bases unmatched to any gene: 3. The CDR3 is 15 residues long. CDR1 is ENHRY, CDR2 SYGVKD, per germline. The CDR3 sequence: CAISEDRGPQETQYF. The CDR3 region has the DNA TGTGCCATCAGTGAGGACAGGGGCCCCCAAGAGACCCAGTACTTC.

This clonotype has at least ten counts. The chain has TRBV6-1 and TRBJ1-2; 7 bases map to TRBD1. This CDR3 is 15 amino acids long. Trimming at V came to 4 bases and at J to 1 base, leaving 6 bases not matched to a gene. Germline CDR1 and CDR2: MNHNS and SASEGT. As DNA, the CDR3 is TGTGCCAGCAGTGCCTTGACAGGGAGTAACTATGGCTACACCTTC. Amino acid sequence: CASSALTGSNYGYTF.

The gene calls are TRBV12-3 or TRBV12-4 and TRBJ2-1, with 12 bases lining up with TRBD2. The CDR3 has 15 residues. The ends lost 6 bases at V and 9 bases at J; junction bases unmatched: 9. The CDR3 sequence: CASRTLAGGLSEQFF. The CDR3 bases are TGTGCCAGCAGAACACTAGCGGGGGGCCTGAGTGAGCAGTTCTTC.

The V call is TRBV6-1, the J call TRBJ2-7; tentative D call: TRBD2 (6 bases). Germline V gene data show CDR1 as MNHNS and CDR2 as SASEGT. V lost 6 bases, J lost 0 bases, and 18 bases lay in between. The CDR3 extends over 16 amino acids. CDR3 loop: CASSLVGTPSSYEQYV. The CDR3 nucleotides are TGTGCCAGCAGCTTGGTGGGGACTCCCAGCTCCTACGAGCAGTACGTC.

This clonotype showed up just once. V gene TRBV6-2 or TRBV6-3 combines with J gene TRBJ2-7, with 8 bases identical to TRBD1. The ends lost 1 base at V and 4 bases at J; junction bases unmatched: 6. The CDR3 is 15 residues long. Germline loops: CDR1 MNHEY, CDR2 SVGEGT. CDR3 sequence: CASSYLTGEVYEQYF. The CDR3, as DNA: TGTGCCAGCAGTTACTTGACAGGGGAGGTGTACGAGCAGTACTTC.

This chain connects TRBV6-6 to TRBJ1-2; perhaps TRBD1 as D (6 bases). The CDR3 covers 12 residues. Looked up from germline, CDR1 is MNHNY and CDR2 is SVGAGI (reference sequence). The CDR3 coding sequence is TGTGCGAGTCGGGCAGGGGACTATGGCTACACCTTC. Translating gives CASRAGDYGYTF.

The chain has TRBV19 and TRBJ1-2; 7 positions agree with TRBD1. With 6 bases clipped from V and 2 bases from J, the junction kept 15 bases outside the gene matches. The CDR3 extends over 17 amino acids. Germline CDR1 and CDR2: LNHDA and SQIVND (reference sequence). The CDR3: CASREGQPSGANYGYTF. The CDR3 bases are TGTGCCAGTAGGGAGGGACAGCCCTCTGGGGCCAACTATGGCTACACCTTC.

The J gene is TRBJ1-1, the V gene TRBV7-6; D possibly corresponds to TRBD1 (5 bases). Trimming removed 1 base from V and 5 bases from J, with 17 bases in between. Per the germline V gene, CDR1 is SGHVS and CDR2 is FNYEAQ. The CDR3 sequence is 16 residues long. The CDR3 region is CASSLGRGQGETEAFF. DNA of the CDR3: TGTGCCAGCAGCTTAGGACGCGGGCAGGGCGAAACTGAAGCTTTCTTT.

The gene calls are TRBV7-6 and TRBJ2-5; D remains unclear. Trimming took 0 bases from V and 5 from J, leaving 10 bases between them. The CDR3 has 14 amino acids. Germline CDR1 reads SGHVS; CDR2 reads FNYEAQ. CDR3 amino acids: CASSLAGLVETQYF. The CDR3 coding sequence is TGTGCCAGCAGCTTAGCAGGGTTGGTGGAGACCCAGTACTTC.

This clonotype was seen repeatedly, ten times or more. This rearrangement joins TRBV9 to TRBJ1-1, with no clear D. Germline-derived CDR1 and CDR2 are SGDLS and YYNGEE. The CDR3 is 15 amino acids. The V and J ends lost 4 bases and 1 base respectively, with 14 bases between them. CDR3 nucleotides: TGTGCCAGCAGCCTCCCCAGGAAGGAGAACACTGAAGCTTTCTTT. Translated: CASSLPRKENTEAFF.

The chain carries TRBV5-4 and TRBJ2-7; tentative D call: TRBD1 (5 bases). Germline CDR1 reads SGHNT; CDR2 reads YYREEE (reference sequence). Trimming removed 4 bases from V and 3 bases from J, with 14 bases in between. CDR3 length: 14 residues. CDR3 coding DNA: TGTGCCAGCAGCGTGGGGCCTGGCGGCTACGAGCAGTACTTC. Protein product: CASSVGPGGYEQYF.

This clonotype has more than one count but fewer than ten. The rearrangement links TRBV19 to TRBJ1-1; D gene ambiguous. CDR3 length: 14 amino acids. V shed 1 base and J shed 7 bases, with 13 bases lying between them. The V gene's germline CDR1 is LNHDA and CDR2 SQIVND (reference sequence). CDR3 sequence reads: CASSIGGRRREAFF. For the CDR3, the DNA is TGTGCCAGTAGTATAGGAGGCAGGCGCCGTGAAGCTTTCTTT.

V and J are TRBV15 and TRBJ2-7, with D possibly TRBD1 on 5 matching bases. The CDR3 is 13 residues long. Per the germline V gene, CDR1 is LNHNV and CDR2 is YYDKDF (reference sequence). V lost 0 bases and J 5 bases, leaving 8 bases between the germline ends. Here the CDR3 reads CATSRDRVHEQYF. CDR3 nucleotides: TGTGCCACCAGCAGAGACAGGGTCCACGAGCAGTACTTC.

This chain uses TRBV20-1 with TRBJ2-7, with D perhaps TRBD1 or TRBD2 (6 bases each). V lost 6 bases and J 3 bases, leaving 15 bases between the germline ends. The CDR3 totals 13 residues. Germline CDR1 and CDR2: DFQATT and SNEGSKA (reference sequence). CDR3 bases: TGCAGTGCCCTCGGGGGCCCCGACTACGAGCAGTACTTC. As protein: CSALGGPDYEQYF.

V is TRBV5-1 and J is TRBJ1-1; no clear D gene. The CDR3 totals 15 residues. Trimming left V 2 bases short and J 1 base short, with 12 bases between. Germline CDR1 reads SGHRS; CDR2 reads YFSETQ. The CDR3 loop reads CASSFLWERNTEAFF. CDR3 sequence (DNA): TGCGCCAGCAGCTTTCTATGGGAAAGGAACACTGAAGCTTTCTTT.

As to this clonotype: With a much larger clone just one base away, this may be a read error. This rearrangement joins TRBV12-3 or TRBV12-4 to TRBJ1-1, with D hard to call. The CDR3 length is 13 residues. CDR3 residues: CVSSRTENTEAFF. In DNA, the CDR3 is TGTGTCAGCAGCCGTACAGAGAACACTGAAGCTTTCTTT.

This chain uses TRBV19 with TRBJ2-1; 7 bases agree with TRBD1. The trim removed 3 bases at V and 8 bases at J, leaving 7 bases unmatched. This CDR3 is built from 14 residues. Germline lookup yields CDR1 LNHDA and CDR2 SQIVND (reference sequence). The CDR3 reads CASSMTGLRDEQFF. CDR3 in DNA: TGTGCCAGTAGTATGACAGGGCTCAGGGATGAGCAGTTCTTC.

This clonotype has just a few counts. The chain links TRBV6-5 to TRBJ2-7; possible D gene TRBD1, 6 bases. The V and J ends lost 10 bases and 2 bases respectively, with 15 bases between them. Germline V gene sequence: CDR1 MNHEY, CDR2 SVGAGI. The CDR3 is 13 residues long. This CDR3 is CATTDRTTYEQYF. CDR3 coding DNA: TGTGCCACCACGGACAGAACAACCTACGAGCAGTACTTC.

This chain links TRBV5-6 with TRBJ1-1; D is unresolved. CDR1 is SGHDT and CDR2 is YYEEEE in the germline V gene. This CDR3 is 15 amino acids long. Deletions cut 2 bases from V and 1 base from J, with 12 bases between. As DNA, the CDR3 is TGTGCCAGCAGCTTTCAAGCGAACTGGAACACTGAAGCTTTCTTT. This sequence encodes CASSFQANWNTEAFF.

The chain is built from TRBV9 and TRBJ1-6, with D perhaps matching TRBD1 (5 bases). Germline CDR1 reads SGDLS; CDR2 reads YYNGEE. V lost 0 bases to trimming and J lost 2 bases, with 12 bases between them. The CDR3 has 17 amino acids. The CDR3 region has the DNA TGTGCCAGCAGCGTAGGGGGCAGGGATGCCTATAATTCACCCCTCCACTTT. Amino acids: CASSVGGRDAYNSPLHF.

This clonotype was counted between two and nine times. The chain is built from TRBV6-1 and TRBJ1-2; TRBD1 matches at 8 bases. CDR1 MNHNS and CDR2 SASEGT come from the germline V gene. The CDR3 length is 16 residues. Trimming cost V 1 base and J 0 bases; bases outside gene matches: 4. CDR3 in amino acids: CASSEGTGHTNYGYTF. CDR3 coding DNA: TGTGCCAGCAGTGAAGGGACAGGGCATACTAACTATGGCTACACCTTC.